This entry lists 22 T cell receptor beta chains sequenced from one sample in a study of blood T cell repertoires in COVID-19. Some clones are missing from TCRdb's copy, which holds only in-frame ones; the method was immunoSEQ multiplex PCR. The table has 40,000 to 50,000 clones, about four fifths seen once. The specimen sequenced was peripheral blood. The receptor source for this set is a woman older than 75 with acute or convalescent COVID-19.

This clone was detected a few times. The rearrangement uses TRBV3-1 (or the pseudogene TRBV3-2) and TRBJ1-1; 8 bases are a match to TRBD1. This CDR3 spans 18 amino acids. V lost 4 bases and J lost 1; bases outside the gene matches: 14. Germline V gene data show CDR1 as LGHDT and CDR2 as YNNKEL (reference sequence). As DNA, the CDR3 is TGTGCCAGCAGCCGAAAGCTAGGGACAGGTCTTGGGAACACTGAAGCTTTCTTT. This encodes CASSRKLGTGLGNTEAFF.

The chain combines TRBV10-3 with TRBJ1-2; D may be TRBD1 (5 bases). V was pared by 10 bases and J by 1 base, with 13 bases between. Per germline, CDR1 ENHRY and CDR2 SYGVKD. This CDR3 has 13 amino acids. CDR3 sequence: CATRSRDNYGYTF. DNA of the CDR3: TGTGCCACTCGGTCCAGGGATAACTATGGCTACACCTTC.

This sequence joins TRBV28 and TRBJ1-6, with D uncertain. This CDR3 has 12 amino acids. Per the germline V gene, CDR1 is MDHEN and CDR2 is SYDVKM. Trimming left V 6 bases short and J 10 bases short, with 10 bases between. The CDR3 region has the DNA TGTGCCAGCAGCCTAGCGGGATCACCCCTCCACTTT. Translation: CASSLAGSPLHF.

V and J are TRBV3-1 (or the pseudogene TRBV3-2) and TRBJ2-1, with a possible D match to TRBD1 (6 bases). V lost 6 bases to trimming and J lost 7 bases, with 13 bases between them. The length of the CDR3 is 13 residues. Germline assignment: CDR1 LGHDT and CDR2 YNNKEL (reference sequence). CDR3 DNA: TGTGCCAGCAGTCACAGGGATAGAAATGAGCAGTTCTTC. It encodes CASSHRDRNEQFF.

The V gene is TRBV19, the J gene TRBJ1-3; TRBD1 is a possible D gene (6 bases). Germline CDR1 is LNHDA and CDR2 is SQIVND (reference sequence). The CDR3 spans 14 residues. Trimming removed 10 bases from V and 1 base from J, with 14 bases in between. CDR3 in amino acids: CATRRRGSGNTIYF. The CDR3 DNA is TGTGCCACCCGCCGAAGGGGGTCTGGAAACACCATATATTTT.

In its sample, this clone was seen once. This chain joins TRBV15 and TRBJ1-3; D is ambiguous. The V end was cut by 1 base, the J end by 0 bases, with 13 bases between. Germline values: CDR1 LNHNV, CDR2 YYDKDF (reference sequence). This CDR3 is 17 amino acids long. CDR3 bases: TGTGCCACCAGCAGAGGAAGCGTCGGAAACTCTGGAAACACCATATATTTT. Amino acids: CATSRGSVGNSGNTIYF.

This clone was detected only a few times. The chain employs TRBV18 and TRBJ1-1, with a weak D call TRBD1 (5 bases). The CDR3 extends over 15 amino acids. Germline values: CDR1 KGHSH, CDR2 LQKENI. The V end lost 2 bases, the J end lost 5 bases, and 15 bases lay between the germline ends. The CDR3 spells CASSPGREGRTEAFF. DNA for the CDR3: TGTGCCAGCTCACCAGGAAGGGAGGGACGGACTGAAGCTTTCTTT.

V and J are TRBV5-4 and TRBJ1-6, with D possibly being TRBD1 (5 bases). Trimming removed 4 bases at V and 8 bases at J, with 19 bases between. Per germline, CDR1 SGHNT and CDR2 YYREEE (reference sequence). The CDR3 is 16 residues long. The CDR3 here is CASSAEGSGVDSPLHF. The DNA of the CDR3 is TGTGCCAGCAGCGCCGAGGGCTCGGGGGTTGATTCACCCCTCCACTTT.

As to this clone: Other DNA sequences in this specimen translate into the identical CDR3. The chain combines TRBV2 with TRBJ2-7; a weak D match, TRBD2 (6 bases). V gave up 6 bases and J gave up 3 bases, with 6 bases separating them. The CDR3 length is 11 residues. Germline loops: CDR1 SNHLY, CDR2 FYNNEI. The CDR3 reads CASRGGYEQYF. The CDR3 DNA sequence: TGTGCCAGCAGGGGGGGCTACGAGCAGTACTTC.

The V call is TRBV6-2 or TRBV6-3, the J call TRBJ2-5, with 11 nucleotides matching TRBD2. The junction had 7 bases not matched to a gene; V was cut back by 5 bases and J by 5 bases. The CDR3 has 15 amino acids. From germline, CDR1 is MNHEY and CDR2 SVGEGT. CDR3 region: CASSRGLAGWETQYF. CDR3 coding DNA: TGTGCCAGCAGTCGAGGACTAGCGGGTTGGGAGACCCAGTACTTC.

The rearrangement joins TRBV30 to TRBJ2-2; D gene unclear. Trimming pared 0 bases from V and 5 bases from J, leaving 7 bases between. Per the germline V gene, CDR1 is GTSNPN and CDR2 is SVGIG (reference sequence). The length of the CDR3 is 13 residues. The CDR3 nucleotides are TGTGCCTGGAGTGTACGGAGTACCGGGGAGCTGTTTTTT. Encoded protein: CAWSVRSTGELFF.

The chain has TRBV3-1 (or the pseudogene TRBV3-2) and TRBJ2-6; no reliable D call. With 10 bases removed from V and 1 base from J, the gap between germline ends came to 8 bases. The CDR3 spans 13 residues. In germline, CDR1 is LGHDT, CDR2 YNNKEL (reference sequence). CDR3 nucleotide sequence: TGTGCCATCTCCTCGTCTGGGGCCAACGTCCTGACTTTC. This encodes CAISSSGANVLTF.

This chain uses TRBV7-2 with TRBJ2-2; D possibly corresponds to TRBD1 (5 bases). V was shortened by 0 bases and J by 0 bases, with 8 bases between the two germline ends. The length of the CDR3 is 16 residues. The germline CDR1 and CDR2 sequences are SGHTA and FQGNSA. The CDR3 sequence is CASSLAPRANTGELFF. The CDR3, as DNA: TGTGCCAGCAGCTTAGCGCCCAGGGCGAACACCGGGGAGCTGTTTTTT.

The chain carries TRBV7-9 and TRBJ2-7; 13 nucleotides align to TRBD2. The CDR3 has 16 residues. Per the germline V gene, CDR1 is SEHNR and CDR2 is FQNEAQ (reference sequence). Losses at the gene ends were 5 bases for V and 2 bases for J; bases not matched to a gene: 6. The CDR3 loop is CASSQSGTSGAYEQYF. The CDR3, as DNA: TGTGCCAGCAGCCAATCCGGGACTAGCGGGGCCTACGAGCAGTACTTC.

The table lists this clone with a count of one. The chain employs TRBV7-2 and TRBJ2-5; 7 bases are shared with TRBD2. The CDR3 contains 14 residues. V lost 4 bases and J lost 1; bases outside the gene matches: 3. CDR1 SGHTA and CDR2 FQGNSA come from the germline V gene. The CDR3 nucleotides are TGTGCCAGCAGCTGGAGGGAGGGCCAAGAGACCCAGTACTTC. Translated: CASSWREGQETQYF.

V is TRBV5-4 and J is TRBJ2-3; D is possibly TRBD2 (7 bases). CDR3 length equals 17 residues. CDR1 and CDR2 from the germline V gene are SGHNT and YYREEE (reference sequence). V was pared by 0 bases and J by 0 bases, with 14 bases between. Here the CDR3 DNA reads TGTGCCAGCAGCTTGGTCGGGGGGCCGTTGAGCACAGATACGCAGTATTTT. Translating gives CASSLVGGPLSTDTQYF.

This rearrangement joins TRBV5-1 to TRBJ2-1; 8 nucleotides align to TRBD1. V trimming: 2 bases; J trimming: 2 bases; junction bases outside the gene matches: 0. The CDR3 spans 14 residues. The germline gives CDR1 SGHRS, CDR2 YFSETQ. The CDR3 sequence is CASSLQGAYNEQFF. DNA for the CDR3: TGCGCCAGCAGCTTACAGGGGGCCTACAATGAGCAGTTCTTC.

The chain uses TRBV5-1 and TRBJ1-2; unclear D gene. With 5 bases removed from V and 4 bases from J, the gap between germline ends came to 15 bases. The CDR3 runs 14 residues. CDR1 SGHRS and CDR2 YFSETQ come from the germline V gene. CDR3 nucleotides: TGCGCCAGCAGAGGAACAGAAAGGATCTATGGCTACACCTTC. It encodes CASRGTERIYGYTF.

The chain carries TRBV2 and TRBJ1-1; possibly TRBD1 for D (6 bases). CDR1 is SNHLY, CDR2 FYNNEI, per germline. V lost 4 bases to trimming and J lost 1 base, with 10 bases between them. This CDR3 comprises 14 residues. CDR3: CASSGRGPNTEAFF. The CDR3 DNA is TGTGCCAGCAGTGGCAGGGGCCCGAACACTGAAGCTTTCTTT.

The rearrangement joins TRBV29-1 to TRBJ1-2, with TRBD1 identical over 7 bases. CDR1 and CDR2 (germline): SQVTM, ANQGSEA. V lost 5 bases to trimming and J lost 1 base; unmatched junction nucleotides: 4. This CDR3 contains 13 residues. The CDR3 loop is CSVQGDVNYGYTF. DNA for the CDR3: TGCAGCGTTCAGGGGGACGTTAACTATGGCTACACCTTC. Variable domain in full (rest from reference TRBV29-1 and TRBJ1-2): SAVISQKPSRDICQRGTSLTIQCQVDSQVTMMFWYRQQPGQSLTLIATANQGSEATYESGFVIDKFPISRPNLTFSTLTVSNMSPEDSSIYLCSVQGDVNYGYTFGSGTRLTVV.

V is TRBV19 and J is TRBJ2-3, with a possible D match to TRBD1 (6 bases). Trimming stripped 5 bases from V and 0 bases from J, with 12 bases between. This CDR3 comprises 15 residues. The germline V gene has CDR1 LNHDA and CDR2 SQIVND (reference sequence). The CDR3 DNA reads TGTGCCAGTAGTCCCCGGACAGCTAGCACAGATACGCAGTATTTT. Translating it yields CASSPRTASTDTQYF.

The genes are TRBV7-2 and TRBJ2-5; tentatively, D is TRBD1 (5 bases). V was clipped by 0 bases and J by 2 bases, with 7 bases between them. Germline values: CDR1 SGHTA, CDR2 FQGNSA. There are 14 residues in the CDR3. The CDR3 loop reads CASSLAGQQETQYF. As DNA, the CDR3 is TGTGCCAGCAGCTTAGCGGGGCAGCAAGAGACCCAGTACTTC.